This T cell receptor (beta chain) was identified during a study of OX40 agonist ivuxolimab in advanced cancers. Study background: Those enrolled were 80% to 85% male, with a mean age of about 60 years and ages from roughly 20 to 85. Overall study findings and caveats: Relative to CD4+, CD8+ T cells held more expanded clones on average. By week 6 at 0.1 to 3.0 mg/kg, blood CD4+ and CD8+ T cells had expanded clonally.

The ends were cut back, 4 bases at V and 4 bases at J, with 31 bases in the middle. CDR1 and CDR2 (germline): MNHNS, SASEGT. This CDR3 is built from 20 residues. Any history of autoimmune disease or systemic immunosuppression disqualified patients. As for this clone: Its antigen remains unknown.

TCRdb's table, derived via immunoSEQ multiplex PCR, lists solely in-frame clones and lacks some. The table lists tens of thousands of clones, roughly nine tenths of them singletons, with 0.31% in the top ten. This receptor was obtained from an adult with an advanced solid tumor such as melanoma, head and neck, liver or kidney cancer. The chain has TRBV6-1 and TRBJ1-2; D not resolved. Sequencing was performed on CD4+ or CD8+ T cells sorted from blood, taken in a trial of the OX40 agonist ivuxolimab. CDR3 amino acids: CASSGSTRAARGRKTYGYTF. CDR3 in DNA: TGTGCCAGCAGTGGATCGACGAGAGCAGCGCGTGGGAGAAAGACCTATGGCTACACCTTC.